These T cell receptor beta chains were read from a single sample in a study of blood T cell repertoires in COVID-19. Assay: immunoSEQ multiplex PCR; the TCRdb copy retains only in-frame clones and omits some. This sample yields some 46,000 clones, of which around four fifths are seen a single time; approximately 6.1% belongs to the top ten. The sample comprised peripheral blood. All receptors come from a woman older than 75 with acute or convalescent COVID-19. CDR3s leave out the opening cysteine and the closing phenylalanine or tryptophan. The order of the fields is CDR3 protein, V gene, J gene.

CDR3 protein: ASSSGSYNSPLH
V gene: TRBV7-9
J gene: TRBJ1-6

CDR3 protein: ASSPQSTASYNEQF
V gene: TRBV18
J gene: TRBJ2-1

CDR3 protein: ASSLDRNTEAF
V gene: TRBV11-2
J gene: TRBJ1-1

CDR3 protein: ASSPSSGPLSGANVLT
V gene: TRBV7-3
J gene: TRBJ2-6

CDR3 protein: ASSMRQGRTNYGYT
V gene: TRBV19
J gene: TRBJ1-2

CDR3 protein: ASSSAGTGNPPLH
V gene: TRBV7-9
J gene: TRBJ1-6

CDR3 protein: ASTPGLAGINTGELF
V gene: TRBV2
J gene: TRBJ2-2

CDR3 protein: ASSLEGVSGANVLT
V gene: TRBV7-9
J gene: TRBJ2-6

CDR3 protein: ASKQGERRLH
V gene: TRBV25-1
J gene: TRBJ1-6

CDR3 protein: ASSEGDSDGYT
V gene: TRBV2
J gene: TRBJ1-2

CDR3 protein: ASSLQDNYGYT
V gene: TRBV12-3/TRBV12-4
J gene: TRBJ1-2

CDR3 protein: ASSLDPTGSGSNQPQH
V gene: TRBV5-1
J gene: TRBJ1-5

CDR3 protein: ASSGTGAAETQY
V gene: TRBV5-5
J gene: TRBJ2-5

CDR3 protein: ASSQDAAGFEYGYT
V gene: TRBV4-1
J gene: TRBJ1-2

CDR3 protein: ASSSSGGGTEAF
V gene: TRBV18
J gene: TRBJ1-1

CDR3 protein: ASSYSGLAAYTDTQY
V gene: TRBV6-2/TRBV6-3
J gene: TRBJ2-3

CDR3 protein: ASSYAGGYT
V gene: TRBV6-6
J gene: TRBJ1-2

CDR3 protein: AHSAGGKETQY
V gene: TRBV6-4
J gene: TRBJ2-5

CDR3 protein: ASSQDGSWLGAANSGNTIY
V gene: TRBV3-1/TRBV3-2
J gene: TRBJ1-3

CDR3 protein: ASSFGQGASNEQF
V gene: TRBV27
J gene: TRBJ2-1

CDR3 protein: ASSQAVAGGPVDTQY
V gene: TRBV4-2
J gene: TRBJ2-3

CDR3 protein: ASSPRDRVAYEQY
V gene: TRBV23-1
J gene: TRBJ2-7

CDR3 protein: ASSPQRQGHTIY
V gene: TRBV5-4
J gene: TRBJ1-3

CDR3 protein: ASRTGNEQF
V gene: TRBV4-1
J gene: TRBJ2-1

CDR3 protein: ASSLGWTGGYNEQF
V gene: TRBV5-1
J gene: TRBJ2-1

CDR3 protein: ASRAGGRGYT
V gene: TRBV9
J gene: TRBJ1-2

CDR3 protein: ASSGPGTGGYDGELF
V gene: TRBV2
J gene: TRBJ2-2

CDR3 protein: ASSLVARHEQF
V gene: TRBV7-8
J gene: TRBJ2-1

CDR3 protein: ASRREGNQPQH
V gene: TRBV12-3/TRBV12-4
J gene: TRBJ1-5

CDR3 protein: ASSSDMNTEAF
V gene: TRBV2
J gene: TRBJ1-1

CDR3 protein: ASSSLGQGMDYGYT
V gene: TRBV7-9
J gene: TRBJ1-2

CDR3 protein: ASSEYRAGTGGEPLH
V gene: TRBV2
J gene: TRBJ1-6

CDR3 protein: ASSFLDRGEAF
V gene: TRBV5-1
J gene: TRBJ1-1

CDR3 protein: ASSYPRGQASGELF
V gene: TRBV7-2
J gene: TRBJ2-2

CDR3 protein: ASSLDSVRDEKLF
V gene: TRBV11-2
J gene: TRBJ1-4

CDR3 protein: ASSYGGGGANEQF
V gene: TRBV6-5
J gene: TRBJ2-1

CDR3 protein: ASSQVAGSNQPQH
V gene: TRBV3-1/TRBV3-2
J gene: TRBJ1-5

CDR3 protein: ASSLDVSAGNTIY
V gene: TRBV11-2
J gene: TRBJ1-3

CDR3 protein: ASGPPGGSTDTQY
V gene: TRBV12-5
J gene: TRBJ2-3

CDR3 protein: ASSEGDRGYEQY
V gene: TRBV6-1
J gene: TRBJ2-7

CDR3 protein: ASQDNWGEFYEQY
V gene: TRBV2
J gene: TRBJ2-7

CDR3 protein: ASVASTVPTDTQY
V gene: TRBV6-5
J gene: TRBJ2-3

CDR3 protein: ASSQGTEVLPNYGYT
V gene: TRBV14
J gene: TRBJ1-2

CDR3 protein: ASSLRGFNYGYT
V gene: TRBV27
J gene: TRBJ1-2

CDR3 protein: ASSISTGELF
V gene: TRBV19
J gene: TRBJ2-2

CDR3 protein: ASSYTPGGVGNEQF
V gene: TRBV6-5
J gene: TRBJ2-1

CDR3 protein: SVDSEGGEKLF
V gene: TRBV29-1
J gene: TRBJ1-4

CDR3 protein: ATSDWDREWNEQY
V gene: TRBV24-1
J gene: TRBJ2-7

CDR3 protein: ASSSTLQDEKLF
V gene: TRBV27
J gene: TRBJ1-4

CDR3 protein: ASSSEASGAREQF
V gene: TRBV7-2
J gene: TRBJ2-1

CDR3 protein: ASSSRTGGDYGYT
V gene: TRBV6-5
J gene: TRBJ1-2